The 28 T cell receptor beta chains below all came from one sample that was sequenced in a study of cytomegalovirus exposure and HLA in healthy donors. 60 Vbeta and 13 Jbeta primers were used in PCR. Libraries were prepared by immunoSEQ multiplex PCR; TCRdb keeps only in-frame clonotypes and omits some of them. There are some 130,000 clones in the sample; around four fifths occur only once, and about 4.9% lies in the top ten. Sequenced input: PBMCs. Receptors were obtained from a young man in good health.

This clone has only one observation. CDR3 amino acids: CASSLLQREADNEQFF. The CDR3 DNA sequence: TGTGCCAGCAGCTTACTGCAGCGGGAGGCAGACAATGAGCAGTTCTTC. The chain employs TRBV7-9 and TRBJ2-1; 9 bases agree with TRBD2. V shed 2 bases and J 5 bases; nucleotides not matched to a gene: 7. Germline V gene data show CDR1 as SEHNR and CDR2 as FQNEAQ (reference sequence). The CDR3 length is 16 residues. The full variable domain, in which reference TRBV7-9 and TRBJ2-1 provide the parts outside the CDR3, is DTGVSQNPRHKITKRGQNVTFRCDPISEHNRLYWYRQTLGQGPEFLTYFQNEAQLEKSRLLSDRFSAERPKGSFSTLEIQRTEQGDSAMYLCASSLLQREADNEQFFGPGTRLTVL.

The J gene is TRBJ2-1, the V gene TRBV11-2; 7 bases match TRBD2. The CDR3 extends over 17 amino acids. V lost 4 bases to trimming and J lost 6 bases; unmatched junction nucleotides: 15. In germline, CDR1 is SGHAT, CDR2 FQNNGV. Written as DNA, the CDR3 is TGTGCCAGCAGCTCCAACCCCCAAGCCGGGAGGCTCAATGAGCAGTTCTTC. Translated, it gives CASSSNPQAGRLNEQFF.

The V call is TRBV30, the J call TRBJ2-7; 12 bases align to TRBD2. CDR3 size: 18 residues. Per germline, CDR1 GTSNPN and CDR2 SVGIG (reference sequence). V lost 0 bases and J lost 2; bases outside the gene matches: 11. The CDR3 is CAWSVDGSSGRGPYEQYF. DNA of the CDR3: TGTGCCTGGAGTGTAGATGGTTCTAGCGGGAGGGGGCCCTACGAGCAGTACTTC.

This clone showed up just a few times. The chain carries TRBV5-6 and TRBJ2-3, with unresolved D. Trimming left V 4 bases short and J 5 bases short, with 17 bases between. Germline CDR1 is SGHDT and CDR2 is YYEEEE. This CDR3 is 15 amino acids long. CDR3 sequence: CASSTLLSVGDTQYF. The CDR3 DNA follows: TGTGCCAGCAGCACACTACTCAGCGTGGGAGATACGCAGTATTTT.

This rearrangement joins TRBV5-6 to TRBJ2-1; D gene ambiguous. This CDR3 comprises 16 residues. Germline CDR1 and CDR2: SGHDT and YYEEEE. The ends were cut back, 1 base at V and 8 bases at J, with 19 bases in the middle. This CDR3 is CASSLRLGYLVDEQFF. For the CDR3, the DNA is TGTGCCAGCAGCTTGAGGTTGGGCTACTTAGTAGATGAGCAGTTCTTC.

The rearrangement joins TRBV7-9 to TRBJ2-1, with D perhaps matching TRBD2 (5 bases). The germline gives CDR1 SEHNR, CDR2 FQNEAQ (reference sequence). Trimming removed 0 bases from V and 0 bases from J, with 9 bases in between. This CDR3 comprises 16 residues. DNA for the CDR3: TGTGCCAGCAGCTTAGCTTTAGGGAGCTCCTACAATGAGCAGTTCTTC. Its translation is CASSLALGSSYNEQFF.

V usage is TRBV7-2 and J usage is TRBJ2-1; TRBD1 is a possible D gene (5 bases). Trimming removed 4 bases from V and 10 bases from J, with 20 bases in between. This CDR3 comprises 15 residues. The germline V gene has CDR1 SGHTA and CDR2 FQGNSA. The CDR3 nucleotides read TGTGCCAGCAGCTGGACCTCTACCCCAGACAGAGAGCAGTTCTTC. This sequence encodes CASSWTSTPDREQFF. Full variable domain (remainder filled in from reference TRBV7-2 and TRBJ2-1): GAGVSQSPSNKVTEKGKDVELRCDPISGHTALYWYRQSLGQGLEFLIYFQGNSAPDKSGLPSDRFSAERTGGSVSTLTIQRTQQEDSAVYLCASSWTSTPDREQFFGPGTRLTVL.

This clone was seen only once. This chain uses TRBV5-6 with TRBJ2-1; perhaps TRBD2 as D (6 bases). The germline CDR1 and CDR2 sequences are SGHDT and YYEEEE. The V gene lost 5 bases and the J gene lost 4 bases, with 16 bases spanning the gap. The CDR3 totals 15 residues. The CDR3 reads CASRQSGQGYNEQFF. The CDR3 DNA reads as TGTGCCAGCAGGCAGAGCGGGCAGGGTTACAATGAGCAGTTCTTC.

The V and J genes are TRBV7-9 and TRBJ2-2; D remains ambiguous. Germline V gives CDR1 SEHNR, CDR2 FQNEAQ (reference sequence). The V gene lost 5 bases and the J gene lost 6 bases, with 7 bases spanning the gap. This CDR3 is built from 12 residues. CDR3 sequence reads: CASSPGSGELFF. As DNA, the CDR3 is TGTGCCAGCAGCCCCGGTTCCGGGGAGCTGTTTTTT.

Turning to this clone: At one of its ends the junction is not consistent with the germline gene, which may arise from a read error. The chain uses TRBV7-9 and TRBJ1-1, with a possible D match to TRBD1 (6 bases). Germline-derived CDR1 and CDR2 are SEHNR and FQNEAQ (reference sequence). The CDR3 totals 18 residues. This chain's CDR3 is CSSSSISLGAGVVTEAFF. The CDR3 bases are TGTTCCAGCAGCTCTATTAGCCTCGGGGCAGGGGTTGTTACTGAAGCTTTCTTT.

This clone appeared a few times. The J gene is TRBJ2-7, the V gene TRBV6-5; D gene ambiguous. Germline CDR1 MNHEY, CDR2 SVGAGI. The CDR3 runs 12 residues. Trimming removed 6 bases from V and 9 bases from J, with 15 bases in between. The CDR3 here is CASSPGPAGQYF. The CDR3 DNA reads as TGTGCCAGCAGCCCCGGTCCGGCAGGGCAGTACTTC.

This rearrangement joins TRBV11-2 to TRBJ2-1, with 8 bases matching TRBD2. This CDR3 is 17 amino acids long. Germline V gives CDR1 SGHAT, CDR2 FQNNGV. J was trimmed by 0 bases and V by 5 bases; bases with no gene match: 9. The CDR3 loop reads CASSPRPGGSSYNEQFF. The CDR3 DNA reads TGTGCCAGCAGCCCACGCCCGGGAGGGAGCTCCTACAATGAGCAGTTCTTC. The full variable domain, with the rest looked up from reference TRBV11-2 and TRBJ2-1, is EAGVAQSPRYKIIEKRQSVAFWCNPISGHATLYWYQQILGQGPKLLIQFQNNGVVDDSQLPKDRFSAERLKGVDSTLKIQPAKLEDSAVYLCASSPRPGGSSYNEQFFGPGTRLTVL.

This clone was detected once. The chain uses TRBV6-5 and TRBJ2-7, with a possible D match to TRBD2 (6 bases). This CDR3 has 16 amino acids. The V end was cut by 4 bases, the J end by 2 bases, with 18 bases between. CDR1 and CDR2 (germline): MNHEY, SVGAGI. In DNA form, the CDR3 reads TGTGCCAGCAGTTCTCCCTCGGAGGGCGTAACCTACGAGCAGTACTTC. Translation gives CASSSPSEGVTYEQYF.

Concerning this clone: A read error may produce the germline difference seen at one junction end. This sequence joins TRBV20-1 and TRBJ2-5, with 7 bases identical to TRBD2. Germline lookup yields CDR1 DFQATT and CDR2 SNEGSKA (reference sequence). This CDR3 comprises 10 residues. The CDR3 reads CAGDRETQYF. The CDR3 DNA reads TGTGCGGGGGATCGGGAGACCCAGTACTTC.

This clone was counted once. V is TRBV30 and J is TRBJ2-3; 8 nucleotides align to TRBD2. The junction had 6 bases not matched to a gene; V was cut back by 7 bases and J by 6 bases. The CDR3 extends over 12 amino acids. Per the germline V gene, CDR1 is GTSNPN and CDR2 is SVGIG (reference sequence). The CDR3 is CAYSGAVDTQYF. CDR3 DNA sequence: TGTGCCTATAGCGGGGCAGTGGATACGCAGTATTTT.

CDR3 sequence: CASIPSTGPFYEQYF. CDR3 DNA sequence: TGTGCCAGCATTCCCTCGACAGGTCCCTTTTACGAGCAGTACTTC. This chain links TRBV28 with TRBJ2-7; D might be TRBD1 (6 bases). The CDR3 is made up of 15 amino acids. The germline gives CDR1 MDHEN, CDR2 SYDVKM. V was pared by 7 bases and J by 4 bases, with 20 bases between.

J is TRBJ2-7 and V is TRBV18; no clear D gene. CDR1 is KGHSH and CDR2 is LQKENI in the germline V gene. CDR3 length: 12 residues. The V end lost 3 bases, the J end lost 6 bases, and 9 bases lay between the germline ends. CDR3 bases: TGTGCCAGCTCACCGGGCAGTGCCGAGCAGTACTTC. Protein product: CASSPGSAEQYF.

The rearrangement joins TRBV5-4 to TRBJ2-7, with D perhaps TRBD1 (5 bases). With 3 bases removed from V and 3 bases from J, the gap between germline ends came to 13 bases. Germline V lookup: CDR1 SGHNT, CDR2 YYREEE (reference sequence). This CDR3 comprises 14 residues. The DNA for the CDR3 is TGTGCCAGCAGCTCAGGGTTAACAGGCTACGAGCAGTACTTC. Protein: CASSSGLTGYEQYF.

Only a few counts were recorded for this clone. The V call is TRBV7-2, the J call TRBJ1-2; 9 bases line up with TRBD1. Germline CDR1 is SGHTA and CDR2 is FQGNSA. After removal of 0 bases from V and 4 bases from J, the junction contained 6 bases not matched to a gene. CDR3 length: 16 amino acids. In nucleotides, the CDR3 is TGTGCCAGCAGCTTAGCCGGGACAGGGAGTCCCTATGGCTACACCTTC. As protein: CASSLAGTGSPYGYTF. Full variable domain (rest looked up from reference TRBV7-2 and TRBJ1-2): GAGVSQSPSNKVTEKGKDVELRCDPISGHTALYWYRQSLGQGLEFLIYFQGNSAPDKSGLPSDRFSAERTGGSVSTLTIQRTQQEDSAVYLCASSLAGTGSPYGYTFGSGTRLTVV.

This chain connects TRBV27 to TRBJ1-2; 8 nucleotides match TRBD1. V was pared by 1 base and J by 8 bases, with 9 bases of the junction left unmatched. There are 15 residues in the CDR3. The germline CDR1 and CDR2 sequences are MNHEY and SMNVEV (reference sequence). Written as DNA, the CDR3 is TGTGCCAGCAGTTTATTTGCAGGGGGCGGGGAGGGCTACACCTTC. This encodes CASSLFAGGGEGYTF.

The CDR3 nucleotides read TGTGCCAGCAGCCCCGAGGGACTAGCTTCGAATGAGCAGTTCTTC. Protein: CASSPEGLASNEQFF. The rearrangement joins TRBV2 to TRBJ2-1, with 9 bases fitting TRBD2. Per germline, CDR1 SNHLY and CDR2 FYNNEI. The CDR3 extends over 15 amino acids. Trimming cost V 6 bases and J 7 bases; bases outside gene matches: 10.

The chain links TRBV2 to TRBJ2-2; 9 nucleotides line up with TRBD2. This CDR3 is 14 amino acids long. Germline assignment: CDR1 SNHLY and CDR2 FYNNEI. The J segment lost 0 bases and the V segment lost 7 bases, leaving 0 bases of the junction unmatched. CDR3 amino acids: CASKREANTGELFF. CDR3 DNA: TGTGCCAGCAAGCGGGAGGCGAACACCGGGGAGCTGTTTTTT.

The V and J genes are TRBV13 and TRBJ1-2; D not resolved. Looked up from germline, CDR1 is PRHDT and CDR2 is FYEKMQ (reference sequence). The CDR3 runs 12 residues. V lost 5 bases to trimming and J lost 1 base, with 5 bases between them. This CDR3 is CASSEINYGYTF. The CDR3 DNA follows: TGTGCCAGCAGCGAGATTAACTATGGCTACACCTTC.

The V gene is TRBV30, the J gene TRBJ2-7; 15 positions agree with TRBD2. Germline CDR1 reads GTSNPN; CDR2 reads SVGIG (reference sequence). The CDR3 spans 15 residues. J lost 2 bases, V lost 5 bases, and 4 bases had no gene match. CDR3 loop: CAWGTSGRSPYEQYF. DNA for the CDR3: TGTGCCTGGGGGACTAGCGGGAGGTCGCCCTACGAGCAGTACTTC.

This clone was seen only once. The CDR3 DNA sequence: TGTGCCAGCAGCTCCGGGGTTCGGACAGGAGGAAACACCATATATTTT. Residues: CASSSGVRTGGNTIYF. The chain has TRBV9 and TRBJ1-3, with TRBD1 matching 7 bases. The CDR3 is 16 residues long. In germline, CDR1 is SGDLS, CDR2 YYNGEE. V shed 4 bases and J 4 bases; nucleotides not matched to a gene: 11.

The chain has TRBV7-9 and TRBJ2-6; D unresolved. There are 16 residues in the CDR3. Germline V gene lookup returns CDR1 SEHNR and CDR2 FQNEAQ (reference sequence). The V gene lost 3 bases and the J gene lost 4 bases, with 13 bases spanning the gap. The CDR3 DNA reads TGTGCCAGCAGCTTCCCGGCCCAGGTGGGGGCCAACGTCCTGACTTTC. Translated: CASSFPAQVGANVLTF.

The V call is TRBV5-1, the J call TRBJ1-2; 7 nucleotides align to TRBD1. The trim removed 1 base at V and 2 bases at J, leaving 2 bases unmatched. The CDR3 is 14 residues long. Germline V gene sequence: CDR1 SGHRS, CDR2 YFSETQ. DNA of the CDR3: TGCGCCAGCAGCTTGTCCAGGGGGAACTATGGCTACACCTTC. This encodes CASSLSRGNYGYTF.

The chain combines TRBV2 with TRBJ2-6; no definite D call. This CDR3 contains 15 residues. V gave up 3 bases and J gave up 0 bases, with 6 bases separating them. Per the germline V gene, CDR1 is SNHLY and CDR2 is FYNNEI. Here the CDR3 DNA reads TGTGCCAGCAGTGATTTCAGCTCTGGGGCCAACGTCCTGACTTTC. Protein product: CASSDFSSGANVLTF.